Each of the 14 T cell receptor beta chains below was sequenced from the same sample in a study of cytomegalovirus exposure and HLA in healthy donors. The PCR contained 60 Vbeta and 13 Jbeta primers. Here immunoSEQ multiplex PCR was the method, and the copy in TCRdb shows in-frame clones only, minus some. The top ten clones hold under 1.5% of a sample with some 180,000 clones, over 80% of them seen once. The specimen sequenced was PBMCs. The receptors stem from a girl aged 5-17 years in good health and CMV-seropositive.

The chain uses TRBV4-2 and TRBJ2-1; a possible D gene is TRBD2 (5 bases). This CDR3 is built from 15 residues. The germline gives CDR1 LGHNA, CDR2 YNFKEQ. Trimming removed 0 bases from V and 4 bases from J, with 10 bases in between. Here the CDR3 DNA reads TGTGCCAGCAGCCAAGAGCAGCGGAGTTACAATGAGCAGTTCTTC. Its translation is CASSQEQRSYNEQFF.

This clone was seen a handful of times. The genes are TRBV6-5 and TRBJ1-2; D is perhaps TRBD1 (5 bases). Trimming removed 6 bases from V and 4 bases from J, with 15 bases in between. CDR1 and CDR2 from the germline V gene are MNHEY and SVGAGI. The CDR3 runs 14 residues. CDR3 in amino acids: CASSPLGGGYGYTF. The CDR3 nucleotides read TGTGCCAGCAGCCCACTGGGGGGGGGCTATGGCTACACCTTC.

J is TRBJ2-1 and V is TRBV4-1, with D perhaps TRBD2 (5 bases). The V end lost 7 bases, the J end lost 4 bases, and 14 bases lay between the germline ends. This CDR3 is built from 14 residues. Germline CDR1 is MGHRA and CDR2 is YSYEKL. CDR3 sequence: CASTVYTGYNEQFF. DNA for the CDR3: TGCGCCAGCACTGTCTACACGGGGTACAATGAGCAGTTCTTC.

This clone was seen only a few times. The V gene is TRBV5-1, the J gene TRBJ2-1, with D possibly TRBD2 on 6 matching bases. V lost 9 bases and J lost 2, with 18 bases in between. CDR1 is SGHRS, CDR2 YFSETQ, per germline. The CDR3 contains 15 residues. CDR3 sequence: CATNPGGGAYNEQFF. CDR3 sequence (DNA): TGCGCCACCAATCCTGGAGGAGGGGCCTACAATGAGCAGTTCTTC.

This clone was found once. The chain uses TRBV13 and TRBJ2-1; TRBD2 agrees at 13 bases. This CDR3 contains 16 residues. V dropped 5 bases and J dropped 8; count of bases not matched to a gene: 9. Germline lookup yields CDR1 PRHDT and CDR2 FYEKMQ (reference sequence). CDR3 region: CASSPRTSGGRHEQFF. The CDR3, as DNA: TGTGCCAGCAGCCCGCGGACTAGCGGGGGAAGGCATGAGCAGTTCTTC.

This clone has just one count. CDR3 coding DNA: TGTGCCAGCAGTTTACTAGGACTAGCGAGCACAGATACGCAGTATTTT. It yields the protein CASSLLGLASTDTQYF. This chain uses TRBV27 with TRBJ2-3; 9 bases are shared with TRBD2. This CDR3 contains 16 residues. The germline V gene has CDR1 MNHEY and CDR2 SMNVEV (reference sequence). Trimming took 2 bases from V and 0 from J; bases not matched to a gene: 3.

The chain links TRBV7-2 to TRBJ1-1, with TRBD1 matching 7 bases. The CDR3 has 15 amino acids. V shed 4 bases and J 1 base; nucleotides not matched to a gene: 6. Germline values: CDR1 SGHTA, CDR2 FQGNSA. CDR3 coding DNA: TGTGCCAGCAGCTCTGGGGACAGCTCGAACACTGAAGCTTTCTTT. The encoded protein is CASSSGDSSNTEAFF.

This rearrangement joins TRBV5-1 to TRBJ2-5, with TRBD2 matching over 13 bases. The CDR3 covers 15 residues. V was clipped by 4 bases and J by 5 bases; unmatched bases: 5. Germline values: CDR1 SGHRS, CDR2 YFSETQ. The CDR3 nucleotides read TGCGCCAGCAGCACTAGCGGGAGGGCCATTGAGACCCAGTACTTC. Translated, it gives CASSTSGRAIETQYF.

The chain recombines TRBV6-1 with TRBJ2-7; 12 bases line up with TRBD1. Looked up from germline, CDR1 is MNHNS and CDR2 is SASEGT. The CDR3 sequence is 14 residues long. Trimming at V came to 4 bases and at J to 2 bases, leaving 0 bases not matched to a gene. CDR3 amino acids: CASSGDRGPYEQYF. In nucleotides, the CDR3 is TGTGCCAGCAGTGGGGACAGGGGGCCCTACGAGCAGTACTTC.

The V gene is TRBV14, the J gene TRBJ1-1; tentatively, D is TRBD1 (5 bases). The V and J ends lost 6 bases and 0 bases respectively, with 14 bases between them. CDR3 length equals 15 residues. Germline lookup yields CDR1 SGHDN and CDR2 FVKESK. The CDR3 region is CASRRAGAMNTEAFF. As DNA, the CDR3 is TGTGCCAGCAGACGCGCTGGGGCTATGAACACTGAAGCTTTCTTT.

V gene TRBV5-4 combines with J gene TRBJ2-2, with D unresolved. In germline, CDR1 is SGHNT, CDR2 YYREEE (reference sequence). The CDR3 loop spans 16 amino acids. V lost 0 bases, J lost 2 bases, and 11 bases lay in between. The CDR3 nucleotides are TGTGCCAGCAGCTTGGGGGCTCCGTCAAACACCGGGGAGCTGTTTTTT. This gives the protein CASSLGAPSNTGELFF.

This sequence joins TRBV30 and TRBJ2-6; TRBD2 matches at 11 bases. Trimming cost V 3 bases and J 0 bases; bases outside gene matches: 7. The CDR3 is 18 amino acids. Per the germline V gene, CDR1 is GTSNPN and CDR2 is SVGIG (reference sequence). The CDR3 here is CAWRRLAGGSSGANVLTF. In nucleotides, the CDR3 is TGTGCCTGGAGGAGGCTAGCGGGAGGCTCCTCTGGGGCCAACGTCCTGACTTTC.

The V and J genes are TRBV4-3 and TRBJ1-5, with TRBD1 matching 8 bases. Per the germline V gene, CDR1 is LGHNA and CDR2 is YSLEER. CDR3 length: 16 residues. V was clipped by 3 bases and J by 4 bases; unmatched bases: 8. CDR3 nucleotide sequence: TGCGCCAGCAGCCACGCCCTAGGACAGGGAAATCAGCCCCAGCATTTT. It encodes CASSHALGQGNQPQHF.

The chain links TRBV30 to TRBJ2-7, with 11 bases matching TRBD1. The CDR3 is made up of 15 amino acids. Trimming at V came to 0 bases and at J to 2 bases, leaving 3 bases not matched to a gene. Germline V gene data show CDR1 as GTSNPN and CDR2 as SVGIG (reference sequence). Written as DNA, the CDR3 is TGTGCCTGGAGTGTGTGGGGACAGGGGGCCTACGAGCAGTACTTC. Residues: CAWSVWGQGAYEQYF.